These 19 T cell receptor beta chains were all obtained from the same sample, sequenced in a study of HIV-infected patients and healthy controls (dated by TCRdb to 2013 to 2014). Library creation used 5' RACE. For sequencing, an Illumina MiSeq was employed. SuperScript III was used to reverse transcribe 500 ng RNA with primers targeting the alpha and beta constant regions. Separate alpha and beta chain libraries were made by chain-specific third strand synthesis with multiplexing indices. Using fastp trimming at Q25 and MiXCR clonotype assembly, TCRdb reanalyzed the public sequencing data and kept in-frame beta chains. Under each unique CDR3 protein, matching rows form one entry showing the most common genes and DNA. The sample table lists about 18,000 distinct CDR3 sequences, roughly 8.7% of them with a count of one. The top ten hold about 20% of the sample. Follow-up blood was drawn from HIV-infected patients roughly three months, about 14 weeks, after the initiation of antiretroviral therapy. Whole blood was used without cell fractionation, so the repertoire reflected all unsorted peripheral T cells.

Here the sequenced sample was blood, taken during antiretroviral therapy. Every receptor here comes from an adult with HIV infection.

This clonotype was seen many times. The gene calls are TRBV28 and TRBJ2-3; 9 nucleotides match TRBD1. This CDR3 contains 19 residues. V was clipped by 3 bases and J by 0 bases; unmatched bases: 13. The V gene's germline CDR1 is MDHEN and CDR2 SYDVKM. The CDR3 is CASSLRQGDGIESTDTQYF. CDR3 bases: TGTGCCAGCAGTTTGCGACAGGGGGACGGGATTGAGAGCACAGATACGCAGTATTTT.

This clonotype was observed many times. The chain combines TRBV5-5 with TRBJ1-2; weak D call: TRBD1 (6 bases). V was trimmed by 6 bases and J by 0 bases, leaving 15 bases between them. Germline V lookup: CDR1 SGHKS, CDR2 YYEKEE (reference sequence). CDR3 length equals 15 residues. CDR3 region: CASTPEGGSNYGYTF. DNA of the CDR3: TGTGCCAGCACCCCAGAAGGGGGATCTAACTATGGCTACACCTTC.

This clonotype is termed medium-sized. This chain uses TRBV29-1 with TRBJ2-1; D not certain. The CDR3 totals 12 residues. V was shortened by 4 bases and J by 1 base, with 5 bases between the two germline ends. Germline V gene lookup returns CDR1 SQVTM and CDR2 ANQGSEA. The CDR3, as DNA: TGCAGCGTTGTTATATCCTACAATGAGCAGTTCTTC. Amino acids: CSVVISYNEQFF.

Comments on this clonotype: Germline is not matched at one junction end, which may reflect a read error. The chain is built from TRBV4-2 and TRBJ2-5, with 7 bases fitting TRBD1. The CDR3 is 16 amino acids. CDR1 and CDR2 from the germline V gene are LGHNA and YNFKEQ. CDR3 amino acids: CASSEEEGAMAETQYF. The CDR3 DNA reads as TGTGCCAGCAGCGAAGAAGAGGGGGCGATGGCAGAGACCCAGTACTTC.

This clonotype was detected many times. DNA for the CDR3: TGTGCCAGCAGTTACCGGGACAGGCCTTACGAGCAGTACTTC. This codes for CASSYRDRPYEQYF. The chain joins TRBV7-9 to TRBJ2-7; TRBD1 matches at 8 bases. This CDR3 has 14 amino acids. Germline V lookup: CDR1 SEHNR, CDR2 FQNEAQ (reference sequence). The junction had 8 bases not matched to a gene; V was cut back by 6 bases and J by 4 bases.

This clonotype was detected many times. J is TRBJ2-3 and V is TRBV18; D possibly corresponds to TRBD1 (5 bases). Germline V gene sequence: CDR1 KGHSH, CDR2 LQKENI. The CDR3 runs to 14 residues. V lost 6 bases to trimming and J lost 2 bases, with 12 bases between them. The CDR3: CASSSGFYTDTQYF. The CDR3 nucleotides are TGTGCCAGCTCGTCAGGGTTCTACACAGATACGCAGTATTTT.

This clonotype has a count of ten or more. The rearrangement uses TRBV9 and TRBJ1-2; no definite D call. In germline, CDR1 is SGDLS, CDR2 YYNGEE. This CDR3 has 12 residues. With 4 bases removed from V and 2 bases from J, the gap between germline ends came to 6 bases. The CDR3 region is CASSLTNYGYTF. DNA of the CDR3: TGTGCCAGCAGCCTGACCAACTATGGCTACACCTTC.

This clonotype was detected ten times or more. J is TRBJ2-1 and V is TRBV19; the D gene is possibly TRBD2 (6 bases). Trimming stripped 3 bases from V and 6 bases from J, with 9 bases between. Germline loops: CDR1 LNHDA, CDR2 SQIVND (reference sequence). The CDR3 runs to 13 residues. The CDR3 DNA sequence: TGTGCCAGTAGTATTAGGGGAGGCAATGAGCAGTTCTTC. This encodes CASSIRGGNEQFF.

The table lists this clonotype with many counts. The chain joins TRBV12-3 or TRBV12-4 to TRBJ2-5, with D unclear. V lost 6 bases and J 1 base, leaving 15 bases between the germline ends. This CDR3 contains 15 residues. CDR3 amino acids: CASSPHSDAQETQYF. In DNA form, the CDR3 reads TGTGCCAGCAGCCCTCACAGTGACGCCCAAGAGACCCAGTACTTC.

This clonotype was counted many times. The chain employs TRBV7-6 and TRBJ2-1; D remains ambiguous. Trimming took 4 bases from V and 5 from J, leaving 12 bases between them. CDR3 length equals 14 residues. Germline V CDR1 and CDR2: SGHVS, FNYEAQ. CDR3 region: CASSSPTLNNEQFF. The CDR3 DNA sequence: TGTGCCAGCAGCTCCCCGACCTTGAACAATGAGCAGTTCTTC.

This clonotype was counted between two and nine times. The rearrangement uses TRBV19 and TRBJ1-3, with D possibly matching TRBD1 (5 bases). V lost 1 base and J 0 bases, leaving 13 bases between the germline ends. Germline V gene data show CDR1 as LNHDA and CDR2 as SQIVND (reference sequence). The CDR3 loop spans 17 amino acids. CDR3 protein: CASSIGFAGDSGNTIYF. CDR3 in DNA: TGTGCCAGTAGTATAGGATTTGCGGGGGACTCTGGAAACACCATATATTTT.

This clonotype was observed at least ten times. The genes are TRBV28 and TRBJ2-5; a possible D gene is TRBD1 (6 bases). With 2 bases removed from V and 4 bases from J, the gap between germline ends came to 8 bases. The germline V gene encodes CDR1 MDHEN and CDR2 SYDVKM. CDR3 length: 13 amino acids. The CDR3 region is CASSLGGGETQYF. DNA of the CDR3: TGTGCCAGCAGTTTAGGGGGCGGAGAGACCCAGTACTTC.

This rearrangement joins TRBV28 to TRBJ2-1; D unclear. CDR1 is MDHEN, CDR2 SYDVKM, per germline. V lost 6 bases to trimming and J lost 7 bases, with 7 bases between them. The CDR3 spans 11 residues. CDR3 nucleotides: TGTGCCAGCAGCCCCTTAAATGAGCAGTTCTTC. Its translation: CASSPLNEQFF.

This clonotype is classed as medium-sized (0.01 to 0.1%). It is unclear where the CDR3 begins or ends on the DNA, so no DNA is shown, and the CDR3 is as TCRdb lists it. V and J are TRBV7-5 and TRBJ1-5; the table gives TRBD1 as D, unverified against the DNA. TRBV7-5 is a recognized pseudogene. The CDR3 contains 17 residues when both ends are counted. The CDR3 spells CISVPPIRQVPNQPQHF.

This clonotype was seen many times. V and J are TRBV27 and TRBJ2-6; D not certain. Germline CDR1 and CDR2: MNHEY and SMNVEV (reference sequence). V was clipped by 4 bases and J by 2 bases, with 6 bases between them. CDR3 size: 14 residues. CDR3: CASSSLTGANVLTF. CDR3 DNA: TGTGCCAGCAGTTCGCTCACTGGGGCCAACGTCCTGACTTTC.

This clonotype was found many times. This chain links TRBV6-5 with TRBJ2-7; D is perhaps TRBD1 (5 bases). The CDR3 runs to 16 residues. Trimming stripped 6 bases from V and 0 bases from J, with 18 bases between. In germline, CDR1 is MNHEY, CDR2 SVGAGI. In nucleotides, the CDR3 is TGTGCCAGCAGCCACACCCTGGGGCCAGACTCCTACGAGCAGTACTTC. It encodes CASSHTLGPDSYEQYF.

The gene calls are TRBV5-4 and TRBJ2-7; no clear D gene. The CDR3 is 15 residues long. The V gene's germline CDR1 is SGHNT and CDR2 YYREEE (reference sequence). Trimming shortened V by 0 bases and J by 0 bases, and 10 bases separated the two germline ends. CDR3 sequence reads: CASSLAGGSSYEQYF. CDR3 DNA: TGTGCCAGCAGCTTGGCCGGCGGCAGCTCCTACGAGCAGTACTTC.

This clonotype showed up many times. The chain is built from TRBV6-5 and TRBJ2-3, with TRBD1 matching over 8 bases. Germline loops: CDR1 MNHEY, CDR2 SVGAGI. V shed 4 bases, J shed 0 bases, and the junction held 3 bases outside the gene matches. The CDR3 is made up of 15 amino acids. The CDR3 here is CASSSTGASTDTQYF. In nucleotides, the CDR3 is TGTGCCAGCAGTTCGACAGGGGCTAGCACAGATACGCAGTATTTT.

This clonotype was observed many times. CDR3 DNA sequence: TGCGCCAGCAGTGGACTAGCGGGACTCACAGATACGCAGTATTTT. This translates into CASSGLAGLTDTQYF. The chain is built from TRBV10-2 and TRBJ2-3; the match to TRBD2 covers 11 bases. CDR1 is WSHSY and CDR2 is SAAADI in the germline V gene. The junction had 2 bases not matched to a gene; V was cut back by 4 bases and J by 2 bases. CDR3 length: 15 residues.